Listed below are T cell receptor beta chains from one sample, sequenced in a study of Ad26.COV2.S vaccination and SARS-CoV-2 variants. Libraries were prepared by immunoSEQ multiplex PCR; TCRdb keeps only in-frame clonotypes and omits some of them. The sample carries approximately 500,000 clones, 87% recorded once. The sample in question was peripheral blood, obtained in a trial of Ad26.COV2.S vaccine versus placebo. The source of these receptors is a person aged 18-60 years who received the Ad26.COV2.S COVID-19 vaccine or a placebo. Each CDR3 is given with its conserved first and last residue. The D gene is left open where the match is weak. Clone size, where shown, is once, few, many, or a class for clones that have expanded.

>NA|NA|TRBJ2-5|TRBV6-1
CASTEGWAETQYF
TGTGCCAGCACTGAAGGGTGGGCGGAGACCCAGTACTTC
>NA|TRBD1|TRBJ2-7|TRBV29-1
CSVVGTGTGSYEQYF
TGCAGCGTTGTAGGTACCGGGACAGGGAGCTACGAGCAGTACTTC
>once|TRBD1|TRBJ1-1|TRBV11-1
CASSARRQGDTEAFF
TGTGCCAGCAGCGCCCGGAGACAGGGGGACACTGAAGCTTTCTTT
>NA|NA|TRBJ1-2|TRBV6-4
CASSEEGGPGFSYTF
TGTGCCAGCAGTGAAGAGGGTGGGCCAGGGTTTAGCTACACCTTC
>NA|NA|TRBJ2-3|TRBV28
CASSAPTGISTDTQYF
TGTGCCAGCAGTGCACCAACAGGGATTAGCACAGATACGCAGTATTTT
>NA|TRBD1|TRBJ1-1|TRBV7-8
CASSRDRGRVFF
TGTGCCAGCAGCCGTGACAGGGGGCGCGTTTTCTTT
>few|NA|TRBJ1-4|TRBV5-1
CASSLAGFGRKLFF
TGCGCCAGCAGCTTGGCAGGGTTCGGTCGAAAACTGTTTTTT
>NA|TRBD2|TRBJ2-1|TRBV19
CASRREAGASYNEQFF
TGTGCCAGTAGACGGGAGGCGGGAGCTTCCTACAATGAGCAGTTCTTC
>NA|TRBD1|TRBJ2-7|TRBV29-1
CSVEGRGRVGQYF
TGCAGCGTTGAGGGCAGGGGGCGCGTCGGGCAGTACTTC
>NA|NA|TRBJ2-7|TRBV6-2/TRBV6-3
CASSYTWGYEQYF
TGTGCCAGCAGTTACACCTGGGGCTACGAGCAGTACTTC
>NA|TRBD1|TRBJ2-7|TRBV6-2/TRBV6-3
CASSTWDREGKQYF
TGTGCCAGCAGCACCTGGGACAGGGAGGGTAAGCAGTACTTC
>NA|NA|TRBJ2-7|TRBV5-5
CASSLLSIEQYF
TGTGCCAGCAGCTTGTTGTCGATAGAGCAGTACTTC
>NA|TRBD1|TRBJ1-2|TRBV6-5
CASSYGQGEGYTF
TGTGCCAGCAGTTACGGCCAGGGGGAGGGCTACACCTTC
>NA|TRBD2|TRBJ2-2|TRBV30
CAWSVGLGGLGELFF
TGTGCCTGGAGTGTCGGATTGGGGGGGTTAGGGGAGCTGTTTTTT
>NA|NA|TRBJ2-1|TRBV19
CASSKGGGAAYNEQFF
TGTGCCAGTAGTAAGGGCGGAGGCGCTGCCTACAATGAGCAGTTCTTC
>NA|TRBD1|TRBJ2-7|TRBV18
CASSPDRVQREQYF
TGTGCCAGCTCTCCGGACAGGGTCCAACGCGAGCAGTACTTC
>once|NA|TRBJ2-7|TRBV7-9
CASSLGAGYEQYF
TGTGCCAGCAGCTTAGGGGCGGGGTACGAGCAGTACTTC
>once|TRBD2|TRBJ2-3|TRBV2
CASRRAGVVADTQYF
TGTGCCAGCAGACGAGCGGGAGTTGTTGCAGATACGCAGTATTTT
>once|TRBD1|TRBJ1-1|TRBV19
CASSIGSTGGGLSTEAFF
TGTGCCAGTAGTATCGGATCGACAGGGGGCGGTTTGAGCACTGAAGCTTTCTTT
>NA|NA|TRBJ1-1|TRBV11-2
CASSLDGGTEAFF
TGTGCCAGCAGCTTAGATGGGGGCACTGAAGCTTTCTTT
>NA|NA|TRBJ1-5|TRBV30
CAWSAGNSQPQHF
TGTGCCTGGTCGGCAGGGAACAGTCAGCCCCAGCATTTT
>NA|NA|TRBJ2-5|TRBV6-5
CASSYRDRLQETQYF
TGTGCCAGCAGTTACCGTGACAGGCTCCAAGAGACCCAGTACTTC
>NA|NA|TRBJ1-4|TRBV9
CASSAAGTTNEKLFF
TGTGCCAGCAGCGCCGCAGGGACAACTAATGAAAAACTGTTTTTT
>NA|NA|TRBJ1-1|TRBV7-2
CASRETGNTEAFF
TGTGCCAGCAGAGAAACAGGGAACACTGAAGCTTTCTTT
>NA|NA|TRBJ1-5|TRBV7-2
CASSLQSGNNQPQHF
TGTGCCAGCAGCTTACAGTCAGGAAATAATCAGCCCCAGCATTTT
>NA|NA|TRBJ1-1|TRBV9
CASSVVDRFTGTEAFF
TGTGCCAGCAGCGTAGTTGACAGATTCACGGGCACTGAAGCTTTCTTT
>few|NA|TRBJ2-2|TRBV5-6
CASSLAVPGELFF
TGTGCCAGCAGCTTAGCAGTCCCCGGGGAGCTGTTTTTT
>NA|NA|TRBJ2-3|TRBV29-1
CSVLRGPDTQYF
TGCAGCGTTCTTCGGGGCCCAGATACGCAGTATTTT
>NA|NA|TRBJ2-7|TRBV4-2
CASSQDRGGYYEQYF
TGTGCCAGCAGCCAAGATCGTGGGGGGTACTACGAGCAGTACTTC
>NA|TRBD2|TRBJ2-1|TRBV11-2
CASTIGGGTRTNEQFF
TGTGCCAGCACTATCGGGGGGGGGACCCGGACCAATGAGCAGTTCTTC
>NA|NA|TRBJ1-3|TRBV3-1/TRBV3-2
CASSQEGQGVGNTIYF
TGTGCCAGCAGCCAAGAAGGGCAAGGGGTCGGAAACACCATATATTTT
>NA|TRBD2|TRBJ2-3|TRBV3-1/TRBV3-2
CASSQVQLAEFTDTQYF
TGTGCCAGCAGCCAAGTCCAACTAGCGGAATTCACAGATACGCAGTATTTT
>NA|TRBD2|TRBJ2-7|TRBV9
CASSVGASGRGDNYEQYF
TGTGCCAGCAGCGTAGGGGCTAGCGGGAGGGGCGACAACTACGAGCAGTACTTC
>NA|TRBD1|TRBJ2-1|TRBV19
CASSSLSGQGNQFF
TGTGCCAGTAGTTCTCTCTCGGGACAGGGGAACCAATTCTTC
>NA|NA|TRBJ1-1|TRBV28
CASTNPGNTEAFF
TGTGCCAGCACCAATCCGGGGAACACTGAAGCTTTCTTT
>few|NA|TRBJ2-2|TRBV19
CASTQFLNTGELFF
TGTGCCAGTACACAGTTCTTGAACACCGGGGAGCTGTTTTTT